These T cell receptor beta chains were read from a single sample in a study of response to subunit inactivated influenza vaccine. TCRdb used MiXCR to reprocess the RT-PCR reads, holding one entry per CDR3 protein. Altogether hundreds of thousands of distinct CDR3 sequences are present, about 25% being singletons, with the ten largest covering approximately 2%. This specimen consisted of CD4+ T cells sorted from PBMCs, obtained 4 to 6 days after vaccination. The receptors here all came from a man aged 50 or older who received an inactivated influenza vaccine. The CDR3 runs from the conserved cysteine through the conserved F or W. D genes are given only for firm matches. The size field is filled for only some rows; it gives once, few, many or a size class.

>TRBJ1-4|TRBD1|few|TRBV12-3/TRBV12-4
TGTGCCAGCAGCACCGGGACAGGGGGCGAAAAACTGTTTTTT
CASSTGTGGEKLFF
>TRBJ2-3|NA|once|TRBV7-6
TGTGCCAGCAGCCAGGGGGGAACCACAGATACGCAGTATTTT
CASSQGGTTDTQYF
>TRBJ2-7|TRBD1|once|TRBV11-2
TGTGCCAGCAGCCCAGCCGGGACAGGGGTCTCCTACGAGCAGTACTTC
CASSPAGTGVSYEQYF
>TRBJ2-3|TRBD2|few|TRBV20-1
TGCAGTGCTAGAGCGGCTAGCGGGGCAAGCACAGATACGCAGTATTTT
CSARAASGASTDTQYF
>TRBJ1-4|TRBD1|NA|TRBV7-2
TGTGCCAGCAGCTTAGGTCCGACAGGGGGTTTTAATGAAAAACTGTTTTTT
CASSLGPTGGFNEKLFF
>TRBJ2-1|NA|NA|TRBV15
TGTGCCACCAGCGCCGGGGGGGACAGGGCTTCCAATGAGCAGTTCTTC
CATSAGGDRASNEQFF
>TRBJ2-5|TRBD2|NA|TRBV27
TGTGCCAGCAGTCCCCTAGCGGGAGTGTTGGAGACCCAGTACTTC
CASSPLAGVLETQYF
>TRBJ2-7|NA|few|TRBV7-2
TGTGCCAGCAGCCGAGCGGAAGCGACCTACGAGCAGTACTTC
CASSRAEATYEQYF
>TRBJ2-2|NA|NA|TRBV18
TGTGCCAGCCCGCGAGCGTCGAACACCGGGGAGCTGTTTTTT
CASPRASNTGELFF
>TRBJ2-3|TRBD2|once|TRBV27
TGTGCCAGCAGTTTAGGGGTGGGGAGGGCCATAGATACGCAGTATTTT
CASSLGVGRAIDTQYF
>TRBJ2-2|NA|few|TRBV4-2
TGTGCCAGCAGCCAAGAGGGAGACACCGGGGAGCTGTTTTTT
CASSQEGDTGELFF
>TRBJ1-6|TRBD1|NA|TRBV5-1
TGCGCCAGCAGCCAGGGACAGTATGGTTCACCCCTCCACTTT
CASSQGQYGSPLHF
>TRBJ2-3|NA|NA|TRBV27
TGTGCCAGCAGTTTAAAGTCCGGGGTAACAGATACGCAGTATTTT
CASSLKSGVTDTQYF
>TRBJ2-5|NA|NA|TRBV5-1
TGCGCCAGCAGCATACGGCCAGAAGAGACCCAGTACTTC
CASSIRPEETQYF
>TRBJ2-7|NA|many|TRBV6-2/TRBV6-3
TGTGCCAGCAGACCAACTGGACGGTACTCCTACGAGCAGTACTTC
CASRPTGRYSYEQYF
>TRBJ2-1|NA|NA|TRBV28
TGTGCCAGCAGCAATGGACAGCCCTACAATGAGCAGTTCTTC
CASSNGQPYNEQFF
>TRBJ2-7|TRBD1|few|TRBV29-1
TGCAGCGTACGACAGGGGGGCTCCTACGAGCAGTACTTC
CSVRQGGSYEQYF
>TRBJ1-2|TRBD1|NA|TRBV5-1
TGCGCCAGCAGCTTGGAGGGGGCGAGTGGCTACACCTTC
CASSLEGASGYTF
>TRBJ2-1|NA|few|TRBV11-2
TGTGCCAGCAGCCCCCGAGCACAACAGGGTTATTTTGGAAGGTACAATGAGCAGTTCTTC
CASSPRAQQGYFGRYNEQFF
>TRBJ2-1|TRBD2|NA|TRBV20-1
TGCAGTGCTGGTACTAGCGGGGGGGCCCACAATGAGCAGTTCTTC
CSAGTSGGAHNEQFF
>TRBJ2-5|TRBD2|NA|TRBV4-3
TGCGCCAGCAGCCAAGGAGGACTAGCGGGAGAGACCCAGTACTTC
CASSQGGLAGETQYF
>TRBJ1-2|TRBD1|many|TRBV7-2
TGTGCCAGCAGCCCAGACAGGACAGGGATGGGTGGCTACACCTTC
CASSPDRTGMGGYTF
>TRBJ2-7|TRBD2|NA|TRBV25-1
TGTGCCAGCAGTGACTCCAGCGGGGGGGCCTTATACGAGCAGTACTTC
CASSDSSGGALYEQYF
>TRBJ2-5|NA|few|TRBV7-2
TGTGCCATCCGTATAGGGAACCAAGAGACCCAGTACTTC
CAIRIGNQETQYF
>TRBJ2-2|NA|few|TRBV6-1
TGTGCCAGCACGCCGGGACTTAGAACCGGGGAGCTGTTTTTT
CASTPGLRTGELFF
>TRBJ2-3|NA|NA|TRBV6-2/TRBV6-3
TGTGCCAGCAGTTACCCCCGGAGACGCACAGATACGCAGTATTTT
CASSYPRRRTDTQYF
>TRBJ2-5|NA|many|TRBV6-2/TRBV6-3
TGTGCCAGCAGCCCCGTGGACGAGACCCAGTACTTC
CASSPVDETQYF
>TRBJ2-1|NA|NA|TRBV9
TGTGCCAGCAGCGTAGAGCCAGGGCCTAAGCAGTTCTTC
CASSVEPGPKQFF
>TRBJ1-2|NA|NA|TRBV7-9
TGTGCCAGCAGCTTATACCCAGCAAACTATGGCTACACCTTC
CASSLYPANYGYTF
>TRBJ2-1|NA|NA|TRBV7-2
TGTGCCAGCAGCTTAGCTGGTCCACCCGGGCAGCAGTTCTTC
CASSLAGPPGQQFF
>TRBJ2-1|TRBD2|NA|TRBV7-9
TGTGCCAGCAGCTTAGCCAGCGGGGGGCACAATGAGCAGTTCTTC
CASSLASGGHNEQFF
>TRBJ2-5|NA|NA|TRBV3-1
TGTGCCAGCAAGGTGGCAACAGAGACCCAGTACTTC
CASKVATETQYF
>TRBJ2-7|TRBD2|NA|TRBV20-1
TGCAGTGCTAGGAACATGGGGGAGGGGTCCTACGAGCAGTACTTC
CSARNMGEGSYEQYF
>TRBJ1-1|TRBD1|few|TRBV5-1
TGCGCCAGCAGCTTGGGGACAGGGCGGGTGGCTGAAGCTTTCTTT
CASSLGTGRVAEAFF
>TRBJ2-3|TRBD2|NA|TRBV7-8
TGTGCCAGCAGCTGGTTGACGGGAGGGCGAAGCACAGATACGCAGTATTTT
CASSWLTGGRSTDTQYF
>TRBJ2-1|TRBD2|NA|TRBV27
TGTGCCAGCAGTTTGTGGTCTAGCGGGAGTAGGGGTGAGCAGTTCTTC
CASSLWSSGSRGEQFF
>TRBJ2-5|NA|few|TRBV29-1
TGCAGCGTTGGAGTTTGGAGGGGGGCAGAGACCCAGTACTTC
CSVGVWRGAETQYF
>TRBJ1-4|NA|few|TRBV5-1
TGCGCCAGCAGCTTGGGCCCCGTCCAGGGTAATGAAAAACTGTTTTTT
CASSLGPVQGNEKLFF
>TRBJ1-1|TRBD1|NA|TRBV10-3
TGTGCCATCAGCGGACAGGGGACCAACACTGAAGCTTTCTTT
CAISGQGTNTEAFF
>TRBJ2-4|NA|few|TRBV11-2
TGTGCCAGCAGCCGAATAGGGGGGACCCCCCACATTCAGTACTTC
CASSRIGGTPHIQYF
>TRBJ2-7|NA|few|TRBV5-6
TGTGCCAGCAGTTGGGAGACCTACGAGCAGTACTTC
CASSWETYEQYF
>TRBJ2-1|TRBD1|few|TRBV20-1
TGCAGTGCCTCCGACAGGGGGAGGAACAATGAGCAGTTCTTC
CSASDRGRNNEQFF
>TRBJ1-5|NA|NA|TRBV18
TGTGCCAGCTCACCTTCGACACATCCCATAGCGCTCGGTCAGCCCCAGCATTTT
CASSPSTHPIALGQPQHF
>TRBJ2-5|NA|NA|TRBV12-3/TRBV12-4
TGTGCCAGTGCGTCGGGGCGTCAAGAGACCCAGTACTTC
CASASGRQETQYF
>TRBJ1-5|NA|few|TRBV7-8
TGTGCCAGCAGCCCAGGTTCTGGCAATCAGCCCCAGCATTTT
CASSPGSGNQPQHF
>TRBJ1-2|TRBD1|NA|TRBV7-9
TGTGCCAGCAGCTCACAGACAGGGAATGGCTACACCTTC
CASSSQTGNGYTF
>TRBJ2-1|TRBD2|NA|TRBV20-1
TGCAGTGCTAGAGCCGCACTAGCGGGGGTCTACAATGAGCAGTTCTTC
CSARAALAGVYNEQFF
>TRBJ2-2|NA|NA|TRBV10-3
TGTGCCATCAGTGGGAGAGTAGCCGGGGAGCTGTTTTTT
CAISGRVAGELFF
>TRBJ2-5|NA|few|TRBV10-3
TGTGCCATCAGGCAGGCGGTACAAGAGACCCAGTACTTC
CAIRQAVQETQYF
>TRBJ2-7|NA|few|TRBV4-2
TGTGCCAGCACCCCCGGCCAGGGCTACGAGCAGTACTTC
CASTPGQGYEQYF
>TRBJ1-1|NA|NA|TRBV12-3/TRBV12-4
TGTGCCAGCAGAACAGCCGTCACTGAAGCTTTCTTT
CASRTAVTEAFF
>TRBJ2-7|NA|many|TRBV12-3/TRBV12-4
TGTGCCAGCAGTCCCCTGCGAGGACTGACGAGCTCCTACGAGCAGTACTTC
CASSPLRGLTSSYEQYF